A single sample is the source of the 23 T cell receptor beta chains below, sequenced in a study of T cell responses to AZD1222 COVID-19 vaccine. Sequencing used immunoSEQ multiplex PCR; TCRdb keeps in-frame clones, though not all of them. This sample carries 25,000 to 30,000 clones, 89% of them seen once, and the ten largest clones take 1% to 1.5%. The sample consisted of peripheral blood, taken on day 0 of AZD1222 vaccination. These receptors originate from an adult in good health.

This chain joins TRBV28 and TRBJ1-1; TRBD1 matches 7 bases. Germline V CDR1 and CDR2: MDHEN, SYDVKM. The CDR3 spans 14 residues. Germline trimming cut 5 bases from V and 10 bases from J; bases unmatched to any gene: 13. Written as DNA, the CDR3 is TGTGCCAGCAGTCTCTCCCGACAGGGCGGGGGAGCTTTCTTT. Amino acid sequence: CASSLSRQGGGAFF.

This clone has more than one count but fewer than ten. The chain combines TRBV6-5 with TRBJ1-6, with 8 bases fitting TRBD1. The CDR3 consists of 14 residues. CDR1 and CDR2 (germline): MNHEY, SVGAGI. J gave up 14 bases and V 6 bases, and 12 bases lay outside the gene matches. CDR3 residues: CASRGQGFNMALHF. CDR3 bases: TGTGCCAGCAGAGGACAGGGTTTCAATATGGCCCTCCACTTT.

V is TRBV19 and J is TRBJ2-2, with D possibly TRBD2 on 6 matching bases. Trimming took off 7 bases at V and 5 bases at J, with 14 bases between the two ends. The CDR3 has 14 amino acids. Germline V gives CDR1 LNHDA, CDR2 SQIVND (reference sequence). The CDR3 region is CASKRAKETGELFF. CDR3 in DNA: TGTGCCAGTAAGCGGGCTAAAGAAACCGGGGAGCTGTTTTTT.

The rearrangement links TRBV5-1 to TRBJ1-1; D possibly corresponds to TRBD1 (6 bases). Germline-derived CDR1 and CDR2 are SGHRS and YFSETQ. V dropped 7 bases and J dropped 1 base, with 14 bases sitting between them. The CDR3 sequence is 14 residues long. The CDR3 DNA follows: TGCGCCAGCGAGGGGGGCCGAGGGAACACTGAAGCTTTCTTT. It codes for CASEGGRGNTEAFF. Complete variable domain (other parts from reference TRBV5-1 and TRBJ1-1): KAGVTQTPRYLIKTRGQQVTLSCSPISGHRSVSWYQQTPGQGLQFLFEYFSETQRNKGNFPGRFSGRQFSNSRSEMNVSTLELGDSALYLCASEGGRGNTEAFFGQGTRLTVV.

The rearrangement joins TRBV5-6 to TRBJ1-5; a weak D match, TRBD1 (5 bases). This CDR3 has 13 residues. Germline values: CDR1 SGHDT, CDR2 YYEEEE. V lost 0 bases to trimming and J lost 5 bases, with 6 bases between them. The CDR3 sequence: CASSLGRDQPQHF. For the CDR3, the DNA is TGTGCCAGCAGCTTGGGCAGGGATCAGCCCCAGCATTTT.

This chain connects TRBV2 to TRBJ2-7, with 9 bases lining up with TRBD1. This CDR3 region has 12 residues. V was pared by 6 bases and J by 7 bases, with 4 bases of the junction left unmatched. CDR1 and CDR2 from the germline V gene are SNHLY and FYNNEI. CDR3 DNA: TGTGCCAGCAGGACAGGGGGGGCGGAGCAGTACTTC. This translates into CASRTGGAEQYF.

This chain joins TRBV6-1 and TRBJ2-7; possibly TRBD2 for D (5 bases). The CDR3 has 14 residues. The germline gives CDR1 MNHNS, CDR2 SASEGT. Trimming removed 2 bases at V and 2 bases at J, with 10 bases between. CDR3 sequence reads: CASSELTNAYEQYF. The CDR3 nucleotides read TGTGCCAGCAGTGAACTGACTAACGCCTACGAGCAGTACTTC.

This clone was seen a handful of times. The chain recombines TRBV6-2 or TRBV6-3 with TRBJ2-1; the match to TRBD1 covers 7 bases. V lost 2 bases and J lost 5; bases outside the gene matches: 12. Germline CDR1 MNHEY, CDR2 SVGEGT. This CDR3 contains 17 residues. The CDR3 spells CASSYPPFRGKDNEQFF. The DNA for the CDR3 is TGTGCCAGCAGTTACCCCCCCTTCAGGGGGAAGGACAATGAGCAGTTCTTC.

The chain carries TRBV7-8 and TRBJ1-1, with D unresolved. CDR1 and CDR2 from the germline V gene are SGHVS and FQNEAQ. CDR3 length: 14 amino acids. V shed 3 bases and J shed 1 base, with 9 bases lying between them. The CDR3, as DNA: TGTGCCAGCAGCTTTGGTTCCCCGAACACTGAAGCTTTCTTT. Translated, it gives CASSFGSPNTEAFF.

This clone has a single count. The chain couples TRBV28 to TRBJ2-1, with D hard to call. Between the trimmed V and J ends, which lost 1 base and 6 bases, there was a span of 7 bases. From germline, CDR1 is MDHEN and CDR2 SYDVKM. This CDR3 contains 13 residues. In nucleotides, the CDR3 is TGTGCCAGCAGTTTATCACGCATCAATGAGCAGTTCTTC. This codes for CASSLSRINEQFF.

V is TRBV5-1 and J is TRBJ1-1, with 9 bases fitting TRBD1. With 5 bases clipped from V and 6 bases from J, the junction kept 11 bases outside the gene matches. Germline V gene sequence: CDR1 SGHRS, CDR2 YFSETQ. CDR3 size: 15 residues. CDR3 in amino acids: CASRITGGARAEAFF. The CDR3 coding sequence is TGCGCCAGCAGAATCACAGGGGGCGCAAGGGCTGAAGCTTTCTTT.

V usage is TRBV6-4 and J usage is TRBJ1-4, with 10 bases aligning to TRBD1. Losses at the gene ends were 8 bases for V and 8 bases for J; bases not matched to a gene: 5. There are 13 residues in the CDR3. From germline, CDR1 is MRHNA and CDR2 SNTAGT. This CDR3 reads CASPGTGAEKLFF. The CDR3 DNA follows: TGTGCCAGCCCCGGGACAGGGGCCGAAAAACTGTTTTTT.

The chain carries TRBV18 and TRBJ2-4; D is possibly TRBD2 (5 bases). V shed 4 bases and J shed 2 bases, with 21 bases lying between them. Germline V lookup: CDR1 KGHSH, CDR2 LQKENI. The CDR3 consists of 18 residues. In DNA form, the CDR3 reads TGTGCCAGCTCACGGCGCACAGAAAGGTGGAGGACCAAAAACATTCAGTACTTC. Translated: CASSRRTERWRTKNIQYF.

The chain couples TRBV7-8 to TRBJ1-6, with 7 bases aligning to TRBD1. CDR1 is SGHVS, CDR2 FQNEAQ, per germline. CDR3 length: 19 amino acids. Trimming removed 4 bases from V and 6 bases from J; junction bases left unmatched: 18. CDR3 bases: TGTGCCAGCAGCTCCCGGGTTGGGGCCACAGGGGTCTCTAATTCACCCCTCCACTTT. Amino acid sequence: CASSSRVGATGVSNSPLHF.

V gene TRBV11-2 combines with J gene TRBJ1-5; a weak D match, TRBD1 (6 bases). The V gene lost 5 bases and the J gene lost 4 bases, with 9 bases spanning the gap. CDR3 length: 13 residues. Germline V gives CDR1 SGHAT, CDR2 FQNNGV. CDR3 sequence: CASSIQGNQPQHF. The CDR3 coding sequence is TGTGCCAGCAGCATTCAGGGGAATCAGCCCCAGCATTTT.

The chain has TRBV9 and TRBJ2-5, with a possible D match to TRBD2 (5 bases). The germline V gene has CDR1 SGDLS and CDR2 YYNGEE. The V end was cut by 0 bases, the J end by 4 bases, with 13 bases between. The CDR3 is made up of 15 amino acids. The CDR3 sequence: CASSVEMGVGETQYF. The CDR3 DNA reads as TGTGCCAGCAGCGTAGAGATGGGAGTAGGAGAGACCCAGTACTTC.

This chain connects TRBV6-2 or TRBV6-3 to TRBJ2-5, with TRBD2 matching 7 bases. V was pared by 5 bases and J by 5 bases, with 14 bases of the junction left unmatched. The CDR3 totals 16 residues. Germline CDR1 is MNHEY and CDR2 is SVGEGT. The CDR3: CASSRGLDHWGETQYF. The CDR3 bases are TGTGCCAGCAGTAGAGGACTAGATCATTGGGGCGAGACCCAGTACTTC.

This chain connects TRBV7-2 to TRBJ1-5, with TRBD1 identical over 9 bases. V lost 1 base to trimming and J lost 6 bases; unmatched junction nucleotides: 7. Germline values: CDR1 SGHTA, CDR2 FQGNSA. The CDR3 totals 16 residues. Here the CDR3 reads CASSLGRDRAFQPQHF. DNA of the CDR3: TGTGCCAGCAGCTTAGGCCGGGACAGGGCTTTTCAGCCCCAGCATTTT.

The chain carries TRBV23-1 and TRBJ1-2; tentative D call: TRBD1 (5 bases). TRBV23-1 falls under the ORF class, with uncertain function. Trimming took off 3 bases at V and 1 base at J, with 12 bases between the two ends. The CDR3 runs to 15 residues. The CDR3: CASSHPGGVNYGYTF. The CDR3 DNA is TGCGCCAGCAGTCACCCTGGGGGGGTTAACTATGGCTACACCTTC.

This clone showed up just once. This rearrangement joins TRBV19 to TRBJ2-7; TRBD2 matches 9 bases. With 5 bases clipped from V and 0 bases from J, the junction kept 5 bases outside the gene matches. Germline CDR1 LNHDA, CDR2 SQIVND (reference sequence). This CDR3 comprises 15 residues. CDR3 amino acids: CASSSRSGSSYEQYF. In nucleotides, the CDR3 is TGTGCCAGTAGTTCCCGTAGCGGGAGCTCCTACGAGCAGTACTTC.

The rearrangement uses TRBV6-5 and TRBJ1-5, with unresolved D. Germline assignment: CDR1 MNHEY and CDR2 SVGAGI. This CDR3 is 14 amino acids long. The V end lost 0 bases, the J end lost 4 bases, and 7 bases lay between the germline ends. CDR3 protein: CASSYSRGNQPQHF. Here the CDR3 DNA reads TGTGCCAGCAGTTACTCGAGAGGGAATCAGCCCCAGCATTTT.

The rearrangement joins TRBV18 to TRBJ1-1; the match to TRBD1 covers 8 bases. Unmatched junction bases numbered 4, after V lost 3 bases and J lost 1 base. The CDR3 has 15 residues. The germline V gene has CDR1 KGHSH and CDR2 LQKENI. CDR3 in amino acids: CASSPTGAWNTEAFF. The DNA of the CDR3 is TGTGCCAGCTCACCGACAGGGGCCTGGAACACTGAAGCTTTCTTT.

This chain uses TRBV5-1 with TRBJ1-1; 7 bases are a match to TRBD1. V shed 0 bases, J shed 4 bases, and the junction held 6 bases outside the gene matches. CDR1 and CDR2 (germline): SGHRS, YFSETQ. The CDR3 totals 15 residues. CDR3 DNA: TGCGCCAGCAGCTTGGAAATGACAGGGCCCACTGAAGCTTTCTTT. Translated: CASSLEMTGPTEAFF.